Shown below are 25 T cell receptor beta chains from a single sample sequenced in a study of kidney transplant recipient with SARS-CoV-2 infection. TCRdb called the reads again in MiXCR, with one record for every CDR3 protein. The sample carries roughly 250,000 distinct CDR3 sequences, 25% to 30% recorded once. The input for sequencing was a blood sample, taken at baseline and between days 110 and 120 from a kidney transplant recipient. Receptors originate from a male patient between 25 and 39 years old who had COVID-19 and was a kidney transplant recipient. The graft donor may account for some of the T cells.

This clonotype was found many times. The chain carries TRBV20-1 and TRBJ1-2; D is uncertain. The V gene's germline CDR1 is DFQATT and CDR2 SNEGSKA (reference sequence). This CDR3 is 16 amino acids long. The V end lost 5 bases, the J end lost 4 bases, and 23 bases lay between the germline ends. The CDR3 sequence: CSAARRLFRKTYGYTF. CDR3 DNA: TGCAGTGCTGCCAGAAGGCTGTTTCGAAAGACCTATGGCTACACCTTC.

Comment on this clonotype: With a much larger clone just one base away, this may be a read error. The chain employs TRBV12-3 or TRBV12-4 and TRBJ2-5, with 7 bases fitting TRBD1. The CDR3 consists of 15 residues. The CDR3 sequence: CASSLHRGPQETRYF. The DNA for the CDR3 is TGTGCCAGCAGTTTACACAGGGGTCCCCAAGAGACCCGGTACTTC.

Points on this clonotype: A clone one base away is much larger, so this may be a read error. The V call is TRBV3-1, the J call TRBJ2-7; D not resolved. V was shortened by 5 bases and J by 12 bases, with 32 bases between the two germline ends. The length of the CDR3 is 17 residues. Per germline, CDR1 LGHDT and CDR2 YNNKEL (reference sequence). CDR3 bases: TGTGCCAGCAGCATTAGGGCTCCCATTTCTTTCTCTGAGACCCGGTACTTC. The encoded protein is CASSIRAPISFSETRYF.

At least ten counts were recorded for this clonotype. V gene TRBV2 combines with J gene TRBJ1-4; D is ambiguous. V gave up 2 bases and J gave up 8 bases, with 12 bases separating them. Germline CDR1 and CDR2: SNHLY and FYNNEI. The CDR3 has 14 residues. CDR3 amino acids: CASSEQIKKEKLFF. The DNA of the CDR3 is TGTGCCAGCAGTGAACAAATCAAAAAGGAAAAACTGTTTTTT.

This clonotype was counted ten times or more. The chain recombines TRBV27 with TRBJ2-3; D is ambiguous. The CDR3 totals 13 residues. In germline, CDR1 is MNHEY, CDR2 SMNVEV (reference sequence). Between the trimmed V and J ends, which lost 2 bases and 1 base, there was a span of 4 bases. CDR3 nucleotides: TGTGCCAGCAGTTTAGTTCGCACAGATACGCAGTATTTT. It translates to CASSLVRTDTQYF.

With respect to this clonotype: This may be a read error, as it is one base from a much larger clone. V is TRBV20-1 and J is TRBJ2-1, with 10 positions matching TRBD2. Germline V CDR1 and CDR2: DFQATT, SNEGSKA (reference sequence). This CDR3 has 16 amino acids. Unmatched junction bases numbered 10, after V lost 6 bases and J lost 2 bases. The CDR3, as DNA: TGCAGTGCCTCGAGAGGGACTAGCGACACCTACAATGAGCAGTTCTTC. Its protein product is CSASRGTSDTYNEQFF.

This clonotype was observed many times. The rearrangement joins TRBV5-1 to TRBJ2-2; maybe TRBD2 (5 bases). The germline V and J ends were trimmed by 1 base and 5 bases, with 9 bases remaining between them. This CDR3 has 14 amino acids. Germline lookup yields CDR1 SGHRS and CDR2 YFSETQ. DNA of the CDR3: TGCGCCAGCAGCTTGACCCCGGGGACCGGGGAGCTGTTTTTT. Its protein is CASSLTPGTGELFF.

This clonotype occurred many times. The chain joins TRBV7-9 to TRBJ1-2, with unresolved D. In germline, CDR1 is SEHNR, CDR2 FQNEAQ (reference sequence). The V and J ends lost 3 bases and 4 bases respectively, with 21 bases between them. This CDR3 region has 17 residues. This CDR3 reads CASSFLIYHGKTYGYTF. CDR3 nucleotide sequence: TGTGCCAGCAGCTTCTTAATATACCATGGAAAGACCTATGGCTACACCTTC.

Many counts were recorded for this clonotype. The chain carries TRBV20-1 and TRBJ2-7; D ambiguous. Germline-derived CDR1 and CDR2 are DFQATT and SNEGSKA (reference sequence). V lost 8 bases and J lost 4, with 18 bases in between. This CDR3 contains 13 residues. For the CDR3, the DNA is TGCAGTAGTCACCCCCCCACATATTACGAGCAGTACTTC. The encoded protein is CSSHPPTYYEQYF.

This clonotype came up many times. No DNA is shown, since the ends of the CDR3 on it are uncertain; the CDR3 is the one TCRdb lists. The V call is TRBV7-5, the J call TRBJ1-2. TRBV7-5 is a known pseudogene. Counting both end residues, the CDR3 totals 19 amino acids. This CDR3 reads CISVPELNFEVGKTYGYTF.

In this sample, this clonotype turned up many times. The genes are TRBV7-1 and TRBJ1-2; no reliable D call. TRBV7-1 counts as an open reading frame of uncertain function. The CDR3 is 17 amino acids. Trimming shortened V by 5 bases and J by 4 bases, and 23 bases separated the two germline ends. Here the CDR3 reads CASSDGYHEGKTYGYTF. CDR3 DNA sequence: TGTGCCAGCAGCGACGGCTATCACGAGGGAAAGACCTATGGCTACACCTTC.

With respect to this clonotype: Possible read error: a much larger clone is one base away. V usage is TRBV27 and J usage is TRBJ2-2; 7 bases match TRBD1. V lost 2 bases and J lost 7; bases outside the gene matches: 4. This CDR3 comprises 14 residues. The germline V gene has CDR1 MNHEY and CDR2 SMNVEV (reference sequence). CDR3 residues: CASSLDRVVGELFF. The CDR3 region has the DNA TGTGCCAGCAGTTTAGACAGGGTAGTCGGGGAGCTGTTTTTT.

This clonotype has a count of ten or more. The gene calls are TRBV4-3 and TRBJ1-1, with 9 positions matching TRBD1. Germline values: CDR1 LGHNA, CDR2 YSLEER. This CDR3 contains 18 residues. V lost 0 bases and J lost 1; bases outside the gene matches: 9. Written as DNA, the CDR3 is TGCGCCAGCAGCCAAGATCCACAGGGGGCTAGGGGGAACACTGAAGCTTTCTTT. Translating it yields CASSQDPQGARGNTEAFF.

Concerning this clonotype: A read error may explain this, as a much larger clone is one base away. The chain is built from TRBV5-1 and TRBJ1-1; TRBD1 aligns across 7 bases. Germline values: CDR1 SGHRS, CDR2 YFSETQ. This CDR3 is 15 amino acids long. The DNA for the CDR3 is TGCGCCAGCAGCTCAACAGGGGCCATGAACACTGGAGCTTTCTTT. Its protein is CASSSTGAMNTGAFF. The full variable domain, in which reference TRBV5-1 and TRBJ1-1 provide the parts outside the CDR3, is KAGVTQTPRYLIKTRGQQVTLSCSPISGHRSVSWYQQTPGQGLQFLFEYFSETQRNKGNFPGRFSGRQFSNSRSEMNVSTLELGDSALYLCASSSTGAMNTGAFFGQGTRLTVV.

This clonotype was seen ten or more times. The chain employs TRBV6-6 and TRBJ1-1, with a possible D match to TRBD1 (5 bases). Germline V gene sequence: CDR1 MNHNY, CDR2 SVGAGI (reference sequence). Trimming cost V 2 bases and J 6 bases, with 10 bases left between them. There are 13 residues in the CDR3. CDR3 in DNA: TGTGCCAGCAGTTACGAACAGGATTCTGAAGCTTTCTTT. Translated: CASSYEQDSEAFF.

This clonotype occurred a few times. This chain's CDR3 is CASSLDVAGHTDTQYF. In DNA, the CDR3 is TGTGCCAGCAGCTTAGACGTAGCGGGGCACACAGATACGCAGTATTTT. This chain uses TRBV7-2 with TRBJ2-3, with 8 bases that match TRBD2. The ends lost 1 base at V and 2 bases at J; junction bases unmatched: 5. This CDR3 comprises 16 residues. Germline CDR1 is SGHTA and CDR2 is FQGNSA.

This sequence joins TRBV2 and TRBJ2-3; D remains unclear. The V end lost 0 bases, the J end lost 2 bases, and 9 bases lay between the germline ends. Germline V gene lookup returns CDR1 SNHLY and CDR2 FYNNEI. The CDR3 length is 15 residues. The DNA for the CDR3 is TGTGCCAGCAGTGAAGCGCTCGGAATCACAGATACGCAGTATTTT. It is translated as CASSEALGITDTQYF.

Notes on this clonotype: The CDR3 ends on some other residue instead of the conserved phenylalanine or tryptophan, so this is likely a read error. The V gene is TRBV9, the J gene TRBJ1-2; D ambiguous. The V gene's germline CDR1 is SGDLS and CDR2 YYNGEE. The CDR3 covers 16 residues. CDR3 coding DNA: TGTGCCGGCAGTGAGTCGTACTCAAGAAAGACCTATGGCTACACCTCC. The encoded protein is CAGSESYSRKTYGYTS.

This clonotype was recorded at least ten times. The V gene is TRBV3-1, the J gene TRBJ1-1; no clear D gene. Germline values: CDR1 LGHDT, CDR2 YNNKEL (reference sequence). Trimming stripped 1 base from V and 4 bases from J, with 10 bases between. The CDR3 contains 14 residues. The CDR3 region has the DNA TGTGCCAGCAGCCAAGCTTGGGAGAGCACTGAAGCTTTCTTT. Translation: CASSQAWESTEAFF.

This clonotype was observed a few times. The gene calls are TRBV20-1 and TRBJ2-7; 8 bases align to TRBD2. Germline assignment: CDR1 DFQATT and CDR2 SNEGSKA (reference sequence). The CDR3 is made up of 14 amino acids. The CDR3: CSAPRSGSGYEQYF. Written as DNA, the CDR3 is TGCAGCGCCCCAAGGAGCGGGAGTGGGTACGAGCAGTACTTC.

The table lists this clonotype with many counts. This rearrangement joins TRBV4-1 to TRBJ2-6, with 7 positions matching TRBD1. CDR3 length: 15 residues. The germline gives CDR1 MGHRA, CDR2 YSYEKL. Trimming removed 5 bases from V and 4 bases from J; junction bases left unmatched: 5. The CDR3, as DNA: TGCGCCAGCAGCAAGACAGGGCTAGGGGCCAACGTCCTGACTTTC. Its protein product is CASSKTGLGANVLTF.

This clonotype was seen just once. The V and J genes are TRBV5-4 and TRBJ1-2; tentatively, D is TRBD1 (5 bases). Germline CDR1 is SGHNT and CDR2 is YYREEE (reference sequence). The CDR3 is 16 residues long. Deletions cut 6 bases from V and 4 bases from J, with 22 bases between. The CDR3 reads CASILHVPGGTYGYTF. In DNA, the CDR3 is TGTGCCAGCATATTGCACGTACCAGGAGGGACCTATGGCTACACCTTC.

This clonotype was seen at least ten times. The chain has TRBV5-1 and TRBJ2-7; either TRBD1 or TRBD2 may supply D (5 bases each). V gave up 1 base and J gave up 0 bases, with 17 bases separating them. The CDR3 contains 17 residues. Germline CDR1 is SGHRS and CDR2 is YFSETQ. The CDR3 loop reads CASSLWGRLLGSYEQYF. CDR3 in DNA: TGCGCCAGCAGCTTGTGGGGACGGCTACTCGGCTCCTACGAGCAGTACTTC.

This clonotype has at least ten counts. The chain uses TRBV30 and TRBJ1-2; the D is unclear. The V gene's germline CDR1 is GTSNPN and CDR2 SVGIG (reference sequence). Trimming removed 3 bases at V and 4 bases at J, with 21 bases between. The CDR3 is 16 residues long. The CDR3 nucleotides read TGTGCCTGGAGGGCATGGCGTTATAGAAAGACCTATGGCTACACCTTC. It encodes CAWRAWRYRKTYGYTF.

Ten or more counts support this clonotype. The chain combines TRBV7-2 with TRBJ1-4; D not resolved. In germline, CDR1 is SGHTA, CDR2 FQGNSA. CDR3 size: 13 residues. V lost 0 bases and J lost 8, with 7 bases in between. Here the CDR3 DNA reads TGTGCCAGCAGCTTAGCGGTGGGGGAAAAACTGTTTTTT. As protein: CASSLAVGEKLFF.